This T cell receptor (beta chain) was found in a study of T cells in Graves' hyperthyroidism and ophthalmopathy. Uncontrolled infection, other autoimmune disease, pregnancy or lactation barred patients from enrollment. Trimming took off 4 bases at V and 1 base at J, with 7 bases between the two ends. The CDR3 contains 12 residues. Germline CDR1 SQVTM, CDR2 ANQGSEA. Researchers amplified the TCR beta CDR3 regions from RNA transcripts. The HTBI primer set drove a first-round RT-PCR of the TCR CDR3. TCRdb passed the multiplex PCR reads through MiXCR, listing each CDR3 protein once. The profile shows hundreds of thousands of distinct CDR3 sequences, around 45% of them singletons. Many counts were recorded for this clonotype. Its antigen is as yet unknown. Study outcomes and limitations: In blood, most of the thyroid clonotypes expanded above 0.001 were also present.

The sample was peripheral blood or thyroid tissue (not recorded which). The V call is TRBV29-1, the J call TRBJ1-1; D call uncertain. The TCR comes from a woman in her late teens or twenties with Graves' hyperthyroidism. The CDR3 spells CSVVFWNTEAFF. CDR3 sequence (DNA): TGCAGCGTTGTATTTTGGAACACTGAAGCTTTCTTT.